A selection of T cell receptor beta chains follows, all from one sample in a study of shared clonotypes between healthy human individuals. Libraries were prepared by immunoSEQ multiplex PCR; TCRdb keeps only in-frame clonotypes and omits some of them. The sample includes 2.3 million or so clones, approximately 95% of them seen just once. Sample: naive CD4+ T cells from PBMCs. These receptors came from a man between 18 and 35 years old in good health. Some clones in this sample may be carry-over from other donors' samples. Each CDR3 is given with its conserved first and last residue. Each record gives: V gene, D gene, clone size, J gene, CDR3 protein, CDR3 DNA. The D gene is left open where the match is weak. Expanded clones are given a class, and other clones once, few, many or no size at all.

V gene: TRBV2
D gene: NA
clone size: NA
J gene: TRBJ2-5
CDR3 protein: CASSVKTQYF
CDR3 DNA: TGTGCCAGCAGTGTCAAGACCCAGTACTTC

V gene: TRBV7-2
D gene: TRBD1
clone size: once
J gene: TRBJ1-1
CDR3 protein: CASSLEGTVNTEAFF
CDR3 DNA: TGTGCCAGCAGCTTAGAGGGGACAGTGAACACTGAAGCTTTCTTT

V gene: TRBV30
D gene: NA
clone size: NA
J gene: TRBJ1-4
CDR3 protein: CAWSVSWVTNEKLFF
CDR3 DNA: TGTGCCTGGAGTGTGAGTTGGGTAACTAATGAAAAACTGTTTTTT

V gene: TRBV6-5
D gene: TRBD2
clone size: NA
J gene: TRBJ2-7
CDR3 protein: CASSSSGRISYEQYF
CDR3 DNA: TGTGCCAGCAGTTCTAGCGGGAGAATTTCCTACGAGCAGTACTTC

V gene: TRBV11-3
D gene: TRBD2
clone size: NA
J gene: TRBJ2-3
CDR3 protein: CASSPGVAGPLDTQYF
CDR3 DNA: TGTGCCAGCAGCCCCGGCGTAGCGGGACCCTTAGATACGCAGTATTTT

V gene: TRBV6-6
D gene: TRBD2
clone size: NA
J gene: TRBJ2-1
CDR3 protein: CASSRTSGYLGEQFF
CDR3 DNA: TGTGCCAGCAGCCGAACTAGCGGGTATTTAGGTGAGCAGTTCTTC

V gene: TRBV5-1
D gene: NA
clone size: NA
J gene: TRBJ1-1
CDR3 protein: CASSLGQGLGEAFF
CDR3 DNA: TGCGCCAGCAGCTTGGGGCAGGGACTAGGTGAAGCTTTCTTT

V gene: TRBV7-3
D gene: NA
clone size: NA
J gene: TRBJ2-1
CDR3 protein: CASSSQGNEQFF
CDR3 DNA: TGTGCCAGCAGCTCACAGGGAAATGAGCAGTTCTTC

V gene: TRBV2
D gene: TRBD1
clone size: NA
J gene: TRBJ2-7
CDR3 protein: CASSERGTGLGEEQYF
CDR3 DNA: TGTGCCAGCAGTGAAAGGGGGACAGGGCTCGGGGAGGAGCAGTACTTC

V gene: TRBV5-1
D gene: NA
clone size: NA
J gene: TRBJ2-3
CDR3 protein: CASSLGQGGDTQYF
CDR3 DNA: TGCGCCAGCAGCTTGGGGCAGGGTGGAGATACGCAGTATTTT

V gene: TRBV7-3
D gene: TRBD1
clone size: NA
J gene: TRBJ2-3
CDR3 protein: CASSKDRGTDTQYF
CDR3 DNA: TGTGCCAGCAGTAAAGACAGGGGCACAGATACGCAGTATTTT

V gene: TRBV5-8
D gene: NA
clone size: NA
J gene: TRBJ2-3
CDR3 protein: CASSLRGPLRDTQYF
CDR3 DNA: TGTGCCAGCAGCTTGCGCGGGCCCCTCAGGGATACGCAGTATTTT

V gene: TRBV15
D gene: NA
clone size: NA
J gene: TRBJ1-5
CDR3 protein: CATSRGGGAGQPQHF
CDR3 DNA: TGTGCCACCAGCAGAGGAGGGGGAGCGGGCCAGCCCCAGCATTTT

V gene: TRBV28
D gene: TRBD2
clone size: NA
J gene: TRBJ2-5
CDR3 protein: CASRMSGTNQETQYF
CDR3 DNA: TGTGCCAGCAGGATGTCCGGGACTAACCAAGAGACCCAGTACTTC

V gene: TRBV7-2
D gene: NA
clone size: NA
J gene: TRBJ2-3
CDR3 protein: CASTPGASLQDTQYF
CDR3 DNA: TGTGCCAGCACCCCAGGGGCTAGCTTGCAGGATACGCAGTATTTT